The T cell receptor beta chain described here comes from a study of T cells in Graves' hyperthyroidism and ophthalmopathy. Germline-derived CDR1 and CDR2 are ENHRY and SYGVKD. The CDR3 is made up of 13 amino acids. With regard to this clonotype: At one end the junction does not follow the germline gene, possibly because of a read error.

The TCR beta CDR3 regions underwent amplification using RNA transcripts as the source. An initial round of RT-PCR targeting the TCR CDR3 relied on the HTBI primer set. TCRdb re-derived calls from the multiplex PCR reads in MiXCR, one entry per CDR3 protein. The table has approximately 640,000 distinct CDR3 sequences, just under 45% seen once. The chain links TRBV10-3 to TRBJ2-6; 9 positions match TRBD1. The sample taken for sequencing was peripheral blood or thyroid tissue (not recorded which). This clonotype was sampled from an adult man with Graves' disease, either hyperthyroidism or ophthalmopathy (not recorded which). CDR3 DNA sequence: TGTGCCATCAGGGGGGACAGGGCTCGAACTGAAGCTTTC. Translated, it gives CAIRGDRARTEAF.